This TCR beta chain was documented in a study of cytotoxic CD8 clonotypes in ibrutinib-treated CLL (dated by TCRdb to the early 2020s). Study-wide context: In this cohort, 15 or so patients were treatment-naive and approximately twelve were relapsed/refractory, while about 18 had unmutated IGHV. Longitudinal samples were available for about 30% of the roughly 90 trial participants. Responses were partial in approximately 24 patients and complete in 2; after median around 65 months follow-up, about 14 stayed in remission and about twelve progressed. The response samples were drawn at a median of 12 months into treatment, with a range of roughly 6 to 36 months. Cryopreserved peripheral blood mononuclear cells were obtained before treatment, at response, and at either sustained remission or disease progression. Every sample from remission and from progressive disease was obtained while the patients were still on ibrutinib. Samples averaged approximately 260,000 productive templates and 90,000 to 95,000 productive rearrangements.

The goal of deep resolution MiSeq sequencing was a depth between 1 in 1 million and 1 in 200,000 T cells, and coverage averaged 10x per clonotype. The immunoSEQ hsTCRB Kit was used to generate TCR beta libraries. The paper's processing steps were these. Data were analyzed with ImmunoSEQ Data Assistant and ImmunoSEQ Analyzer, with V, D and J genes assigned per IMGT definitions. Clonality, which ranges from 0 to 1, was calculated by subtracting the normalized Shannon entropy of productive rearrangement frequencies from one. Only overrepresented clonotypes making up at least 0.05% of the repertoire of each patient were included in the public clonotype analysis. Repertoires from roughly 13 age-matched healthy donors in immuneACCESS were used as clonality controls. The table comes from immuneACCESS by way of TCRdb, which keeps in-frame sequences with V and J called. Part of the clones is missing from these tables; in studies checked, under half for an unresolved V gene and the rest for unknown reasons. V and J calls and clone size are given by that table; D and trimming were obtained from the DNA. This sample gives approximately 150,000 clones in total; more than 70% of them show up just once. Approximately 2.9% of the sample goes to the ten largest clones.

The label giving this sample's time point can be read as: progressive disease on ibrutinib. For TCR beta library preparation, roughly 2.2 micrograms of genomic DNA was extracted from cryopreserved PBMCs. Longitudinal blood samples from CLL patients on ibrutinib monotherapy were analyzed using high-throughput TCR beta sequencing. Patients were enrolled in a phase 2 open-label single-center ibrutinib monotherapy trial. Study-wide findings and limitations: At ibrutinib response clonality went up, during sustained remission it held steady, and at progression it dropped back toward baseline. Lymph node repertoires were not examined, and the timing of sampling was not matched between patients in sustained remission and those whose disease progressed. Baseline clonality was found to be higher than that of age-matched healthy donors and was strongly correlated with circulating CD8+ T-cell counts. Public clonotypes were found to be uncommon and were observed to contract or remain stable during treatment; the increase in clonality was shown to reflect expansion of private clonotypes at ibrutinib response.

The CDR3, from cysteine to phenylalanine, totals 16 residues. The only DNA kept is the CDR3, 48 bases in frame from the first base. According to the germline V gene, CDR1 reads SGHVS and CDR2 reads FQNEAQ. V was cut back by 4 bases and J by 5 bases, leaving a gap of 17 bases between them. Only one count was recorded for this clone. No cognate antigen has been identified for it. No clone much larger than this one lies a single base away; base qualities are absent. The chain joins TRBV7-8 to TRBJ2-2; the D gene may be TRBD1 or TRBD2, since each aligns over 6 bases. The sequence derives from a human donor with chronic lymphocytic leukemia. The sequencing used PBMCs, collected at disease progression, from a patient treated with ibrutinib. The DNA reads as follows: TGTGCCAGCAGCTCCGGTTCGGGGGCGGGGACCGGGGAGCTGTTTTTT. Translated, this is CASSSGSGAGTGELFF. With the portions outside the CDR3 filled from the reference TRBV7-8 and TRBJ2-2 genes, the complete variable region becomes GAGVSQSPRYKVAKRGQDVALRCDPISGHVSLFWYQQALGQGPEFLTYFQNEAQLDKSGLPSDRFFAERPEGSVSTLKIQRTQQEDSAVYLCASSSGSGAGTGELFFGEGSRLTVL.